The 14 T cell receptor beta chains below all came from one sample that was sequenced in a study of blood T cell repertoires in COVID-19. The protocol was immunoSEQ multiplex PCR, while the TCRdb copy is restricted to in-frame clones and leaves out a portion. Found here are 30,000 to 40,000 clones, 85% of them singletons; the top ten hold roughly a sixth. Sequenced material: peripheral blood. These receptors came from a woman aged 60-75 years with active COVID-19.

This chain joins TRBV18 and TRBJ2-3; D might be TRBD2 (5 bases). The CDR3 runs 14 residues. Germline CDR1 is KGHSH and CDR2 is LQKENI. The V and J ends lost 2 bases and 6 bases respectively, with 12 bases between them. In nucleotides, the CDR3 is TGTGCCAGCTCACCAGGGCTAGCAGAGGATACGCAGTATTTT. Translation gives CASSPGLAEDTQYF.

The chain carries TRBV27 and TRBJ2-5; 7 positions agree with TRBD2. J gave up 5 bases and V 3 bases, and 9 bases lay outside the gene matches. The CDR3 length is 15 residues. Germline lookup yields CDR1 MNHEY and CDR2 SMNVEV (reference sequence). CDR3 DNA: TGTGCCAGCAGTTTGATGGGCGGGAGTAGTGAGACCCAGTACTTC. This encodes CASSLMGGSSETQYF.

This clone was observed once. This sequence joins TRBV7-8 and TRBJ1-1; D is possibly TRBD1 (6 bases). The V end was cut by 4 bases, the J end by 11 bases, with 17 bases between. CDR1 is SGHVS and CDR2 is FQNEAQ in the germline V gene. This CDR3 comprises 13 residues. CDR3 nucleotides: TGTGCCAGCAGCTCCGGGACAATAGATAGGGCTTTCTTT. Residues: CASSSGTIDRAFF. The full variable domain, with the rest looked up from reference TRBV7-8 and TRBJ1-1, is GAGVSQSPRYKVAKRGQDVALRCDPISGHVSLFWYQQALGQGPEFLTYFQNEAQLDKSGLPSDRFFAERPEGSVSTLKIQRTQQEDSAVYLCASSSGTIDRAFFGQGTRLTVV.

This clone was counted once. The V gene is TRBV2, the J gene TRBJ1-2, with a weak D call TRBD1 (5 bases). V shed 2 bases and J shed 6 bases, with 7 bases lying between them. Germline assignment: CDR1 SNHLY and CDR2 FYNNEI. The CDR3 consists of 12 residues. The CDR3: CASSERGNGYTF. CDR3 DNA sequence: TGTGCCAGCAGTGAAAGGGGTAATGGCTACACCTTC. The variable domain in full, with the rest retrieved from reference TRBV2 and TRBJ1-2, is EPEVTQTPSHQVTQMGQEVILRCVPISNHLYFYWYRQILGQKVEFLVSFYNNEISEKSEIFDDQFSVERPDGSNFTLKIRSTKLEDSAMYFCASSERGNGYTFGSGTRLTVV.

The chain joins TRBV30 to TRBJ1-5, with D uncertain. Per the germline V gene, CDR1 is GTSNPN and CDR2 is SVGIG (reference sequence). V was clipped by 5 bases and J by 6 bases, with 14 bases between them. The CDR3 has 13 residues. The CDR3, as DNA: TGTGCCTGGGGTACGAGGTTGGGTCAGCCCCAGCATTTT. It specifies CAWGTRLGQPQHF. Full variable domain (missing parts from reference TRBV30 and TRBJ1-5): SQTIHQWPATLVQPVGSPLSLECTVEGTSNPNLYWYRQAAGRGLQLLFYSVGIGQISSEVPQNLSASRPQDRQFILSSKKLLLSDSGFYLCAWGTRLGQPQHFGDGTRLSIL.

The chain links TRBV30 to TRBJ2-1; TRBD2 aligns across 8 bases. From germline, CDR1 is GTSNPN and CDR2 SVGIG (reference sequence). J gave up 6 bases and V 2 bases, and 3 bases lay outside the gene matches. The length of the CDR3 is 13 residues. CDR3 loop: CAWSTSGFNEQFF. The CDR3 coding sequence is TGTGCCTGGAGTACTAGCGGTTTCAATGAGCAGTTCTTC. Drawing the rest from reference TRBV30 and TRBJ2-1, the complete variable domain is SQTIHQWPATLVQPVGSPLSLECTVEGTSNPNLYWYRQAAGRGLQLLFYSVGIGQISSEVPQNLSASRPQDRQFILSSKKLLLSDSGFYLCAWSTSGFNEQFFGPGTRLTVL.

The chain recombines TRBV5-5 with TRBJ2-5; TRBD2 matches at 8 bases. V dropped 0 bases and J dropped 5; count of bases not matched to a gene: 6. CDR3 length equals 15 residues. The germline CDR1 and CDR2 sequences are SGHKS and YYEKEE (reference sequence). The CDR3 protein is CASSLALAVAETQYF. The CDR3 region has the DNA TGTGCCAGCAGCTTGGCACTAGCGGTCGCGGAGACCCAGTACTTC.

This chain connects TRBV21-1 to TRBJ2-1; the table's D call, TRBD2, was not checked against the DNA. TRBV21-1 is assigned pseudogene status. The CDR3 is made up of 17 amino acids. The CDR3 DNA reads TGTGCCAGCAGCAGGGTAATCGGGTGGGAGTCCTACAATGAGCAGTTCTTC. It codes for CASSRVIGWESYNEQFF.

The CDR3 here is CASSMALVAGGPFRTDTQYF. CDR3 nucleotide sequence: TGTGCCAGTAGTATGGCATTAGTGGCGGGGGGTCCCTTTCGCACAGATACGCAGTATTTT. The V gene is TRBV19, the J gene TRBJ2-3, with TRBD2 identical over 8 bases. V was pared by 3 bases and J by 1 base, with 18 bases of the junction left unmatched. The CDR3 extends over 20 amino acids. Per the germline V gene, CDR1 is LNHDA and CDR2 is SQIVND (reference sequence).

The chain has TRBV28 and TRBJ1-2; no definite D call. Germline values: CDR1 MDHEN, CDR2 SYDVKM. Trimming cost V 3 bases and J 6 bases, with 14 bases left between them. The CDR3 is 14 amino acids. CDR3 sequence (DNA): TGTGCCAGCAGTTTTTCGGGTGCGGTGAATGGCTACACCTTC. Protein product: CASSFSGAVNGYTF.

The V gene is TRBV19, the J gene TRBJ2-5, with a weak D call TRBD1 (6 bases). This CDR3 comprises 17 residues. The V end was cut by 4 bases, the J end by 0 bases, with 18 bases between. Germline lookup yields CDR1 LNHDA and CDR2 SQIVND (reference sequence). The CDR3 protein is CASSTTQGLGYQETQYF. The CDR3 nucleotides read TGTGCCAGTAGTACCACTCAGGGGCTAGGGTACCAAGAGACCCAGTACTTC.

Written as DNA, the CDR3 is TGTGCCAGTAGTATAGATCTTGCAGGGCGGTCCTACGAGCAGTACTTC. Its protein is CASSIDLAGRSYEQYF. This chain connects TRBV19 to TRBJ2-7; possibly TRBD1 for D (5 bases). The CDR3 is 16 residues long. Per the germline V gene, CDR1 is LNHDA and CDR2 is SQIVND (reference sequence). Trimming shortened V by 0 bases and J by 1 base, and 13 bases separated the two germline ends.

This clone was seen only once. V gene TRBV6-6 combines with J gene TRBJ2-2; 11 nucleotides agree with TRBD2. V shed 5 bases, J shed 4 bases, and the junction held 9 bases outside the gene matches. There are 17 residues in the CDR3. CDR1 and CDR2 from the germline V gene are MNHNY and SVGAGI (reference sequence). DNA of the CDR3: TGTGCCAGCAGTCGACTAGCGGGATTGCGAACCACCGGGGAGCTGTTTTTT. This translates into CASSRLAGLRTTGELFF.

The genes are TRBV11-2 and TRBJ1-1, with a weak D call TRBD1 (5 bases). V was shortened by 2 bases and J by 7 bases, with 14 bases between the two germline ends. The CDR3 contains 14 residues. CDR1 SGHAT and CDR2 FQNNGV come from the germline V gene. CDR3 residues: CASSLLDTRREAFF. The CDR3, as DNA: TGTGCCAGCAGCTTATTGGACACTCGTCGTGAAGCTTTCTTT.